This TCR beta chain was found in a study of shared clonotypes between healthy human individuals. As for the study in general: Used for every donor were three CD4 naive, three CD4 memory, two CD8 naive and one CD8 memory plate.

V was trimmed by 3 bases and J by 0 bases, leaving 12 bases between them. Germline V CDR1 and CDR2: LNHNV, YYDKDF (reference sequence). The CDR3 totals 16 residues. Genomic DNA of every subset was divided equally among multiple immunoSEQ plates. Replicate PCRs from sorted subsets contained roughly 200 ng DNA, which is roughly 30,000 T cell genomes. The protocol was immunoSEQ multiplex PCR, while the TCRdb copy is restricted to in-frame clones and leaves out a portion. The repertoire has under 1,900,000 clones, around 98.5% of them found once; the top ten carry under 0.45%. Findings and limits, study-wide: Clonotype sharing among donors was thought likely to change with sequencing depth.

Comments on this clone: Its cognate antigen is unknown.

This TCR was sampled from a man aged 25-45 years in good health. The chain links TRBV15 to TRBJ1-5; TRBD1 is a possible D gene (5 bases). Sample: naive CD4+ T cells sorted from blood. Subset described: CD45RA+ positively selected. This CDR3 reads CATSSARGYSNQPQHF. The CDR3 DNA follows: TGTGCCACCAGCAGTGCCCGGGGCTATAGCAATCAGCCCCAGCATTTT.